The text below deals with one T cell receptor (beta chain). This sample was taken from a study of blood T cell repertoires in COVID-19. Study overall: Acute-phase and convalescent COVID-19 samples originated in the United States, Italy and Spain.

The protocol was immunoSEQ multiplex PCR, while the TCRdb copy is restricted to in-frame clones and leaves out a portion. The table lists about 150,000 clones, roughly nine tenths of them singletons. CDR3 length: 14 amino acids. From germline, CDR1 is SGHDT and CDR2 YYEEEE. Germline trimming cut 1 base from V and 8 bases from J; bases unmatched to any gene: 4. The sequence was obtained from a woman between 70 and 85 years old with acute or convalescent COVID-19. Material: peripheral blood. The genes are TRBV5-6 and TRBJ1-2; 11 bases are shared with TRBD1. DNA for the CDR3: TGTGCCAGCAGCTTGTGGACAGGGGGCAAGGGCTACACCTTC. Protein product: CASSLWTGGKGYTF.